Following are 14 T cell receptor beta chains from one sample sequenced in a study of blood T cell repertoires in COVID-19. TCRdb's table, derived via immunoSEQ multiplex PCR, lists solely in-frame clones and lacks some. The sample consists of just over 650,000 clones, about 90% of them appearing once. Sequenced: peripheral blood. These receptor sequences come from a woman in her late teens or twenties with acute or convalescent COVID-19.

The count of this clone is one. The rearrangement joins TRBV7-9 to TRBJ1-6; maybe TRBD1 (6 bases). V gave up 1 base and J gave up 10 bases, with 14 bases separating them. The CDR3 covers 15 residues. Germline assignment: CDR1 SEHNR and CDR2 FQNEAQ (reference sequence). CDR3 nucleotide sequence: TGTGCCAGCAGCTTAGGATCAGGGGTCCCCTCACCCCTCCACTTT. Translating gives CASSLGSGVPSPLHF.

The chain has TRBV5-4 and TRBJ1-2; D gene unclear. V was shortened by 1 base and J by 4 bases, with 8 bases between the two germline ends. CDR3 length: 13 amino acids. Germline lookup yields CDR1 SGHNT and CDR2 YYREEE (reference sequence). CDR3 loop: CASSLKTVYGYTF. CDR3 DNA sequence: TGTGCCAGCAGCTTGAAAACAGTCTATGGCTACACCTTC. Supplemented by reference TRBV5-4 and TRBJ1-2, the full variable domain reads ETGVTQSPTHLIKTRGQQVTLRCSSQSGHNTVSWYQQALGQGPQFIFQYYREEENGRGNFPPRFSGLQFPNYSSELNVNALELDDSALYLCASSLKTVYGYTFGSGTRLTVV.

The rearrangement joins TRBV18 to TRBJ1-3; 8 nucleotides match TRBD1. The germline V gene encodes CDR1 KGHSH and CDR2 LQKENI. The CDR3 covers 16 residues. V shed 2 bases, J shed 4 bases, and the junction held 7 bases outside the gene matches. CDR3 loop: CASSPADRASGNTIYF. For the CDR3, the DNA is TGTGCCAGCTCACCAGCGGACAGGGCGTCCGGAAACACCATATATTTT.

V gene TRBV9 combines with J gene TRBJ1-5; D is ambiguous. CDR1 and CDR2 (germline): SGDLS, YYNGEE. Between the trimmed V and J ends, which lost 0 bases and 3 bases, there was a span of 10 bases. This CDR3 comprises 15 residues. This chain's CDR3 is CASSVGGAHNQPQHF. In DNA, the CDR3 is TGTGCCAGCAGCGTAGGAGGAGCGCACAATCAGCCCCAGCATTTT. Complete variable domain (other parts from reference TRBV9 and TRBJ1-5): DSGVTQTPKHLITATGQRVTLRCSPRSGDLSVYWYQQSLDQGLQFLIQYYNGEERAKGNILERFSAQQFPDLHSELNLSSLELGDSALYFCASSVGGAHNQPQHFGDGTRLSIL.

This chain connects TRBV15 to TRBJ1-6, with D perhaps TRBD1 (5 bases). Trimming removed 0 bases at V and 8 bases at J, with 14 bases between. The CDR3 consists of 16 residues. Germline V CDR1 and CDR2: LNHNV, YYDKDF (reference sequence). The CDR3 nucleotides read TGTGCCACCAGCAGAGAGGTAGGCAGGGCTGATTCACCCCTCCACTTT. Translating it yields CATSREVGRADSPLHF.

The chain is built from TRBV19 and TRBJ1-1; perhaps TRBD1 as D (6 bases). The germline gives CDR1 LNHDA, CDR2 SQIVND (reference sequence). Deletions cut 10 bases from V and 4 bases from J, with 13 bases between. CDR3 length: 12 residues. The CDR3 DNA sequence: TGTGCCATCGGGGGGCTAGGCACTGAAGCTTTCTTT. It translates to CAIGGLGTEAFF.

The chain carries TRBV6-2 or TRBV6-3 and TRBJ2-7, with 8 bases identical to TRBD1. In germline, CDR1 is MNHEY, CDR2 SVGEGT. This CDR3 is built from 14 residues. V was clipped by 5 bases and J by 2 bases; unmatched bases: 5. CDR3 sequence: CASSPDRVTYEQYF. In DNA form, the CDR3 reads TGTGCCAGCAGTCCGGACAGGGTAACCTACGAGCAGTACTTC.

This sequence joins TRBV12-5 and TRBJ2-7, with D perhaps matching TRBD2 (6 bases). V was pared by 6 bases and J by 7 bases, with 22 bases between. CDR3 length: 15 residues. Germline CDR1 and CDR2: LGHNT and FRNRAP. The CDR3 reads CASGGTGATTTEQYF. The CDR3 DNA is TGTGCTAGTGGGGGAACGGGAGCCACTACAACGGAGCAGTACTTC.

This clone was detected a few times. Other DNA sequences from this sample encode an identical CDR3 as well. The CDR3 DNA is TGTGCCAGCAGCGTAGGTCCGGGTCAGCCCCAGCATTTT. The encoded protein is CASSVGPGQPQHF. V is TRBV9 and J is TRBJ1-5; D is unclear. From germline, CDR1 is SGDLS and CDR2 YYNGEE. The CDR3 length is 13 residues. Trimming left V 0 bases short and J 6 bases short, with 7 bases between. Full variable domain (outside the CDR3, taken from reference TRBV9 and TRBJ1-5): DSGVTQTPKHLITATGQRVTLRCSPRSGDLSVYWYQQSLDQGLQFLIQYYNGEERAKGNILERFSAQQFPDLHSELNLSSLELGDSALYFCASSVGPGQPQHFGDGTRLSIL.

This chain links TRBV18 with TRBJ2-6; no clear D. Germline CDR1 KGHSH, CDR2 LQKENI. V gave up 3 bases and J gave up 0 bases, with 6 bases separating them. The CDR3 contains 15 residues. The CDR3 is CASSPGDSGANVLTF. As DNA, the CDR3 is TGTGCCAGCTCACCCGGTGACTCTGGGGCCAACGTCCTGACTTTC.

The V call is TRBV6-5, the J call TRBJ1-6, with a weak D call TRBD1 (5 bases). V lost 7 bases to trimming and J lost 7 bases, with 11 bases between them. Germline V gives CDR1 MNHEY, CDR2 SVGAGI. CDR3 length equals 13 residues. CDR3 sequence: CASTGQSNSPLHF. The CDR3 DNA reads as TGTGCCAGCACAGGGCAGTCCAATTCACCCCTCCACTTT.

This rearrangement joins TRBV12-5 to TRBJ2-7, with D possibly being TRBD2 (5 bases). The V end was cut by 7 bases, the J end by 4 bases, with 11 bases between. The CDR3 contains 12 residues. CDR1 and CDR2 (germline): LGHNT, FRNRAP. DNA for the CDR3: TGTGCTAGTGCCTCCTCGGGGTACGAGCAGTACTTC. This translates into CASASSGYEQYF.

The V gene is TRBV5-8, the J gene TRBJ2-1, with 7 nucleotides matching TRBD1. Germline V gives CDR1 SGHTS, CDR2 YDEGEE. The CDR3 has 16 amino acids. The trim removed 3 bases at V and 4 bases at J, leaving 10 bases unmatched. The CDR3 coding sequence is TGTGCCAGCAGCTCGGTCGCCGGGACAGCATACAATGAGCAGTTCTTC. Translating gives CASSSVAGTAYNEQFF.

In its sample, this clone was seen once. This chain connects TRBV3-1 (or the pseudogene TRBV3-2) to TRBJ1-1; TRBD1 might be the D (5 bases). The CDR3 is 14 residues long. Germline V gene sequence: CDR1 LGHDT, CDR2 YNNKEL (reference sequence). V lost 4 bases, J lost 3 bases, and 12 bases lay in between. The CDR3 is CASSPWQGHTEAFF. CDR3 DNA: TGTGCCAGCAGCCCTTGGCAGGGTCACACTGAAGCTTTCTTT.